The 16 T cell receptor beta chains reported below all come from one sample, sequenced in a study of cytomegalovirus exposure and HLA in healthy donors. The PCR had 60 Vbeta and 13 Jbeta primers. Profiled with immunoSEQ multiplex PCR; TCRdb holds only in-frame clones, not every one. The table records about 89,000 clones, roughly 79% of them present only once. The sequenced sample consisted of PBMCs. These receptors were taken from a male donor in good health and CMV-seronegative.

The chain recombines TRBV7-2 with TRBJ1-3; no clear D. The germline V and J ends were trimmed by 1 base and 3 bases, with 7 bases remaining between them. CDR1 is SGHTA, CDR2 FQGNSA, per germline. The CDR3 covers 14 residues. CDR3 nucleotide sequence: TGTGCCAGCAGCTTAGGGCTCAGTGGAAACACCATATATTTT. The encoded protein is CASSLGLSGNTIYF.

This chain uses TRBV10-1 with TRBJ2-7; D not certain. This CDR3 region has 13 residues. Germline CDR1 WNHNN, CDR2 SYGVQD (reference sequence). V lost 5 bases and J 5 bases, leaving 13 bases between the germline ends. The CDR3 spells CASSPRQVDEQYF. CDR3 DNA: TGCGCCAGCAGTCCCAGGCAGGTCGACGAGCAGTACTTC.

The rearrangement joins TRBV7-2 to TRBJ1-2; D possibly corresponds to TRBD1 (5 bases). This CDR3 has 14 amino acids. V was cut by 1 base and J by 2 bases, with 8 bases left in between. Germline CDR1 is SGHTA and CDR2 is FQGNSA. The DNA of the CDR3 is TGTGCCAGCAGCTTAGGTCCAGGGAACTATGGCTACACCTTC. It encodes CASSLGPGNYGYTF.

The gene calls are TRBV7-9 and TRBJ2-7, with 11 nucleotides matching TRBD2. With V trimmed by 0 bases and J by 2 bases, 3 bases remained unmatched. Germline values: CDR1 SEHNR, CDR2 FQNEAQ (reference sequence). The CDR3 runs to 16 residues. The CDR3 reads CASSLASGRATYEQYF. CDR3 nucleotide sequence: TGTGCCAGCAGCTTAGCTAGCGGGAGGGCCACCTACGAGCAGTACTTC.

The chain's CDR3 is CASSVGPNEKLFF. The CDR3 coding sequence is TGTGCCAGCAGCGTAGGGCCTAATGAAAAACTGTTTTTT. The V gene is TRBV9, the J gene TRBJ1-4; no firm D call. The V end lost 0 bases, the J end lost 3 bases, and 3 bases lay between the germline ends. The CDR3 runs 13 residues. Per the germline V gene, CDR1 is SGDLS and CDR2 is YYNGEE.

This chain joins TRBV28 and TRBJ2-3; 10 bases are a match to TRBD1. CDR3 length: 13 residues. Trimming at V came to 5 bases and at J to 7 bases, leaving 3 bases not matched to a gene. The germline gives CDR1 MDHEN, CDR2 SYDVKM. The DNA for the CDR3 is TGTGCCAGCAGTGACAGGGGGCTGAATACGCAGTATTTT. Translated, it gives CASSDRGLNTQYF.

The chain recombines TRBV7-6 with TRBJ1-2, with D possibly TRBD1 on 6 matching bases. The V gene lost 4 bases and the J gene lost 0 bases, with 12 bases spanning the gap. Germline CDR1 reads SGHVS; CDR2 reads FNYEAQ. This CDR3 has 15 amino acids. CDR3 nucleotide sequence: TGTGCCAGCAGCTCGTCACAGGGATCTAACTATGGCTACACCTTC. It is translated as CASSSSQGSNYGYTF.

This rearrangement joins TRBV5-1 to TRBJ1-4; D call uncertain. V lost 0 bases, J lost 4 bases, and 13 bases lay in between. CDR3 length equals 16 residues. Germline V gene data show CDR1 as SGHRS and CDR2 as YFSETQ. CDR3 nucleotide sequence: TGCGCCAGCAGCTTGGTTCCGGCGCGGATTAATGAAAAACTGTTTTTT. Its protein is CASSLVPARINEKLFF.

The chain combines TRBV7-8 with TRBJ2-7; 8 bases are a match to TRBD1. Losses at the gene ends were 0 bases for V and 7 bases for J; bases not matched to a gene: 11. This CDR3 comprises 16 residues. CDR1 and CDR2 from the germline V gene are SGHVS and FQNEAQ. CDR3 DNA: TGTGCCAGCAGCTTAGCGGAGCAGGGGGCCCGGGGGGAGCAGTACTTC. This gives the protein CASSLAEQGARGEQYF.

This clone was seen a handful of times. The chain is built from TRBV13 and TRBJ2-7, with 9 bases fitting TRBD1. Unmatched junction bases numbered 5, after V lost 5 bases and J lost 3 bases. Germline V gene lookup returns CDR1 PRHDT and CDR2 FYEKMQ (reference sequence). This CDR3 contains 14 residues. The CDR3 protein is CASSPQTGGYEQYF. The CDR3 DNA reads as TGTGCCAGCAGCCCCCAGACAGGGGGCTACGAGCAGTACTTC. The entire variable domain, with the rest obtained from reference TRBV13 and TRBJ2-7, is as follows: AAGVIQSPRHLIKEKRETATLKCYPIPRHDTVYWYQQGPGQDPQFLISFYEKMQSDKGSIPDRFSAQQFSDYHSELNMSSLELGDSALYFCASSPQTGGYEQYFGPGTRLTVT.

The chain combines TRBV29-1 with TRBJ2-7; TRBD2 agrees at 9 bases. J lost 4 bases, V lost 8 bases, and 6 bases had no gene match. The CDR3 runs to 12 residues. Germline lookup yields CDR1 SQVTM and CDR2 ANQGSEA. CDR3 in DNA: TGCAGCTGTAGCGGGGGATATTACGAGCAGTACTTC. It translates to CSCSGGYYEQYF.

The chain uses TRBV4-3 and TRBJ2-3, with D possibly TRBD2 on 6 matching bases. The CDR3 covers 16 residues. CDR1 is LGHNA and CDR2 is YSLEER in the germline V gene. Deletions cut 1 base from V and 0 bases from J, with 11 bases between. The CDR3 sequence is CASSQGTGGSTDTQYF. CDR3 DNA: TGCGCCAGCAGCCAAGGGACTGGGGGGAGCACAGATACGCAGTATTTT.

Only a few counts were recorded for this clone. This rearrangement joins TRBV10-3 to TRBJ2-2; tentative D call: TRBD2 (6 bases). Trimming left V 11 bases short and J 2 bases short, with 21 bases between. The CDR3 has 16 residues. In germline, CDR1 is ENHRY, CDR2 SYGVKD. The CDR3 nucleotides read TGTGCCTCCCGGACTTATGGGGGGACTAACACCGGGGAGCTGTTTTTT. Its protein is CASRTYGGTNTGELFF.

J is TRBJ1-2 and V is TRBV5-1; 8 positions match TRBD1. The V segment lost 3 bases and the J segment 2 bases; nucleotides outside the gene matches: 3. The CDR3 runs 14 residues. Germline loops: CDR1 SGHRS, CDR2 YFSETQ. The CDR3 DNA reads TGCGCCAGCAGCTGGGGGGACAGGAACTATGGCTACACCTTC. Its translation: CASSWGDRNYGYTF.

The chain recombines TRBV7-3 with TRBJ2-7; 10 bases are a match to TRBD2. Losses at the gene ends were 5 bases for V and 2 bases for J; bases not matched to a gene: 6. The CDR3 is 15 residues long. Germline V gene lookup returns CDR1 SGHTA and CDR2 FQGTGA. The CDR3 spells CASSPIAGGPYEQYF. Here the CDR3 DNA reads TGTGCCAGCAGCCCCATAGCGGGGGGCCCCTACGAGCAGTACTTC.

The chain employs TRBV28 and TRBJ2-3; TRBD1 is a possible D gene (5 bases). Germline V CDR1 and CDR2: MDHEN, SYDVKM. Between the trimmed V and J ends, which lost 3 bases and 3 bases, there was a span of 19 bases. The CDR3 is 17 amino acids. CDR3 DNA sequence: TGTGCCAGCAGTTTTGGGCAGGGAAGGGCTGGGACAGATACGCAGTATTTT. Translated: CASSFGQGRAGTDTQYF.